This TCR beta chain derives from a study of read filtering for tumor transcriptome and immune sequencing. Study summary: R-ISS stage counts were eight or nine for I, about 15 for II, 6 or 7 for III. Study-level points and caveats: IR-seq and RNA-seq agreed better without single-read clonotypes. RNA-seq captured clonotypes less deeply and reliably than IR-seq.

This clonotype was seen repeatedly, ten times or more. The antigen is not known. This library used around 400 ng RNA and molecular barcoded adaptors spanning alpha/delta and beta/gamma chains. TCRdb re-called the reads with MiXCR, one entry per CDR3 protein. This table holds 94,000 or so distinct CDR3 sequences, 9% to 15% found once. The CDR3 runs to 16 residues. Between the trimmed V and J ends, which lost 0 bases and 6 bases, there was a span of 18 bases. Germline CDR1 is SNHLY and CDR2 is FYNNEI. The rearrangement links TRBV2 to TRBJ2-7, with a possible D match to TRBD2 (6 bases). The TCR sequence derives from a donor over 35 with multiple myeloma. The sample was a population of CD138-negative cells sorted from bone marrow. CDR3 coding DNA: TGTGCCAGCAGTGAAGCGGGACTGCCCATGGTCTCCGAGCAGTACTTC. This codes for CASSEAGLPMVSEQYF.